The 30 T cell receptor beta chains below all came from one sample that was sequenced in a study of OX40 agonist ivuxolimab in advanced cancers. TCRdb's copy holds only in-frame clones and misses some; the assay was immunoSEQ multiplex PCR. The sample holds approximately 64,000 clones, about nine tenths seen once. The starting material was CD4+ or CD8+ T cells sorted from blood, obtained in a trial of the OX40 agonist ivuxolimab. These receptor sequences come from an adult with an advanced solid tumor such as melanoma, head and neck, liver or kidney cancer.

V usage is TRBV5-4 and J usage is TRBJ2-4; 13 nucleotides agree with TRBD2. V lost 5 bases and J lost 5; bases outside the gene matches: 7. The CDR3 contains 16 residues. Germline V gene lookup returns CDR1 SGHNT and CDR2 YYREEE (reference sequence). For the CDR3, the DNA is TGTGCCAGCAGTCTGACTAGCGGGGGGCCTCAAAACATTCAGTACTTC. Translation: CASSLTSGGPQNIQYF.

The rearrangement joins TRBV27 to TRBJ1-4, with D possibly being TRBD1 (6 bases). Germline V lookup: CDR1 MNHEY, CDR2 SMNVEV (reference sequence). The CDR3 consists of 13 residues. The V and J ends lost 4 bases and 8 bases respectively, with 11 bases between them. CDR3 bases: TGTGCCAGCAGTTACGTGGGGGGCGAAAAACTGTTTTTT. This translates into CASSYVGGEKLFF.

This clone occurred once. This chain uses TRBV7-2 with TRBJ2-5, with TRBD2 as a possible D gene (5 bases). The length of the CDR3 is 14 residues. The ends were cut back, 5 bases at V and 5 bases at J, with 15 bases in the middle. Germline V CDR1 and CDR2: SGHTA, FQGNSA. The CDR3 DNA sequence: TGTGCCAGCAGCCAAAGGGCGGGCCGGGAGACCCAGTACTTC. Its protein product is CASSQRAGRETQYF.

The gene calls are TRBV27 and TRBJ1-6; 7 nucleotides align to TRBD1. CDR1 and CDR2 from the germline V gene are MNHEY and SMNVEV (reference sequence). V shed 8 bases and J 7 bases; nucleotides not matched to a gene: 17. This CDR3 spans 17 amino acids. CDR3 amino acids: CASRPRSHDRVNSPLHF. In DNA, the CDR3 is TGTGCCAGCCGACCCCGGAGTCATGACAGGGTAAATTCACCCCTCCACTTT.

This clone was seen a handful of times. CDR3 residues: CASNFRAHEQFF. CDR3 nucleotides: TGTGCCAGCAACTTCAGGGCCCATGAGCAGTTCTTC. The chain employs TRBV2 and TRBJ2-1; D perhaps matches TRBD1 (5 bases). Germline V lookup: CDR1 SNHLY, CDR2 FYNNEI. V dropped 7 bases and J dropped 8 bases, with 12 bases sitting between them. The CDR3 has 12 residues.

The chain combines TRBV9 with TRBJ1-1; possible D gene TRBD1, 6 bases. V was clipped by 3 bases and J by 4 bases, with 16 bases between them. The CDR3 extends over 15 amino acids. Germline assignment: CDR1 SGDLS and CDR2 YYNGEE. The DNA of the CDR3 is TGTGCCAGCAGCGCCGGGGGCGGACTCTTCACTGAAGCTTTCTTT. Protein product: CASSAGGGLFTEAFF.

This chain connects TRBV9 to TRBJ2-3; 13 bases are shared with TRBD2. V shed 4 bases and J 4 bases; nucleotides not matched to a gene: 6. The germline V gene has CDR1 SGDLS and CDR2 YYNGEE. CDR3 length: 16 amino acids. The CDR3 reads CASSPGTSGVADTQYF. In DNA, the CDR3 is TGTGCCAGCAGCCCCGGGACTAGCGGGGTCGCAGATACGCAGTATTTT.

This chain connects TRBV15 to TRBJ1-4, with a possible D match to TRBD1 (5 bases). The germline V gene encodes CDR1 LNHNV and CDR2 YYDKDF (reference sequence). Trimming took 5 bases from V and 4 from J, leaving 11 bases between them. The CDR3 runs to 14 residues. This chain's CDR3 is CATSLAGVNEKLFF. CDR3 coding DNA: TGTGCCACCAGCCTCGCGGGGGTTAATGAAAAACTGTTTTTT.

The chain links TRBV7-9 to TRBJ1-2; the D is unclear. Deletions cut 0 bases from V and 5 bases from J, with 13 bases between. The CDR3 is made up of 15 amino acids. Germline CDR1 reads SEHNR; CDR2 reads FQNEAQ (reference sequence). The CDR3 reads CASSLAVGNLYGYTF. Here the CDR3 DNA reads TGTGCCAGCAGCTTAGCGGTAGGAAACTTATATGGCTACACCTTC.

The J gene is TRBJ2-5, the V gene TRBV28; the match to TRBD1 covers 8 bases. Germline trimming cut 6 bases from V and 4 bases from J; bases unmatched to any gene: 4. From germline, CDR1 is MDHEN and CDR2 SYDVKM. The CDR3 is made up of 13 amino acids. The CDR3 loop is CASRVTGAETQYF. Written as DNA, the CDR3 is TGTGCCAGCAGGGTGACAGGGGCAGAGACCCAGTACTTC.

The chain recombines TRBV6-1 with TRBJ1-6; TRBD1 is a possible D gene (5 bases). The CDR3 runs 13 residues. CDR1 is MNHNS and CDR2 is SASEGT in the germline V gene. The V and J ends lost 7 bases and 6 bases respectively, with 10 bases between them. CDR3 bases: TGTGCCAGCAAGGAGACAGTTAATTCACCCCTCCACTTT. This codes for CASKETVNSPLHF.

This sequence joins TRBV28 and TRBJ2-7; the match to TRBD1 covers 9 bases. The V gene's germline CDR1 is MDHEN and CDR2 SYDVKM. The length of the CDR3 is 16 residues. After removal of 7 bases from V and 0 bases from J, the junction contained 10 bases not matched to a gene. In nucleotides, the CDR3 is TGTGCCAGCATCCCACCGGGACAGGGAAACTCCTACGAGCAGTACTTC. Amino acid sequence: CASIPPGQGNSYEQYF. The whole variable domain, filled in from reference TRBV28 and TRBJ2-7, reads DVKVTQSSRYLVKRTGEKVFLECVQDMDHENMFWYRQDPGLGLRLIYFSYDVKMKEKGDIPEGYSVSREKKERFSLILESASTNQTSMYLCASIPPGQGNSYEQYFGPGTRLTVT.

The genes are TRBV5-6 and TRBJ2-7; maybe TRBD2 (6 bases). Germline V CDR1 and CDR2: SGHDT, YYEEEE. Trimming took 0 bases from V and 6 from J, leaving 16 bases between them. CDR3 length equals 15 residues. The CDR3 region is CASSLGSGRWGEQYF. CDR3 coding DNA: TGTGCCAGCAGCTTGGGATCAGGGAGGTGGGGCGAGCAGTACTTC.

The chain is built from TRBV6-1 and TRBJ2-3, with D perhaps TRBD1 (5 bases). The CDR3 is made up of 14 amino acids. The germline V gene encodes CDR1 MNHNS and CDR2 SASEGT. V gave up 3 bases and J gave up 4 bases, with 11 bases separating them. The DNA for the CDR3 is TGTGCCAGCAGTGAGGCAGGGCCCCCAGATACGCAGTATTTT. This codes for CASSEAGPPDTQYF.

V is TRBV6-5 and J is TRBJ2-3; D is unclear. Germline assignment: CDR1 MNHEY and CDR2 SVGAGI. The CDR3 totals 14 residues. The V end lost 7 bases, the J end lost 6 bases, and 17 bases lay between the germline ends. The CDR3 DNA sequence: TGTGCCAGCACCCCTGCCGGTCGTGGGGATACGCAGTATTTT. It is translated as CASTPAGRGDTQYF.

This chain uses TRBV5-1 with TRBJ2-7, with a possible D match to TRBD1 (6 bases). This CDR3 has 15 residues. Trimming left V 0 bases short and J 1 base short, with 11 bases between. Germline V gene data show CDR1 as SGHRS and CDR2 as YFSETQ. This CDR3 is CASSLEAGQSYEQYF. The CDR3 DNA reads TGCGCCAGCAGCTTGGAGGCCGGACAGTCCTACGAGCAGTACTTC.

The chain has TRBV5-3 and TRBJ1-2; no reliable D call. TRBV5-3 is classed as an ORF, of uncertain function. Trimming shortened V by 1 base and J by 4 bases, and 14 bases separated the two germline ends. This CDR3 comprises 15 residues. This chain's CDR3 is CARSLTLTGLYGYTF. The CDR3, as DNA: TGTGCCAGAAGCTTGACACTGACGGGCCTCTATGGCTACACCTTC.

The J gene is TRBJ1-4, the V gene TRBV30, with a possible D match to TRBD1 (6 bases). Germline CDR1 and CDR2: GTSNPN and SVGIG (reference sequence). Deletions cut 1 base from V and 8 bases from J, with 17 bases between. This CDR3 is built from 15 residues. This chain's CDR3 is CAWSDYGGAREKLFF. The CDR3 DNA is TGTGCCTGGAGTGACTATGGGGGGGCGCGAGAAAAACTGTTTTTT.

The V gene is TRBV4-3, the J gene TRBJ1-2, with 8 bases lining up with TRBD1. Per germline, CDR1 LGHNA and CDR2 YSLEER. J gave up 4 bases and V 0 bases, and 7 bases lay outside the gene matches. The CDR3 runs 16 residues. This chain's CDR3 is CASSQDISGGGYGYTF. CDR3 DNA sequence: TGCGCCAGCAGCCAAGATATCTCAGGGGGCGGCTATGGCTACACCTTC.

Here the CDR3 reads CAAGQSSLRRAGYTF. The DNA of the CDR3 is TGTGCCGCCGGACAGTCCTCCCTAAGAAGGGCGGGCTACACCTTC. The chain combines TRBV19 with TRBJ1-2, with D tentatively TRBD1 (6 bases). There are 15 residues in the CDR3. Trimming left V 11 bases short and J 8 bases short, with 27 bases between. CDR1 is LNHDA and CDR2 is SQIVND in the germline V gene (reference sequence).

The rearrangement uses TRBV27 and TRBJ1-6, with D possibly matching TRBD1 (5 bases). V was pared by 0 bases and J by 9 bases, with 15 bases between. The CDR3 length is 16 residues. Germline loops: CDR1 MNHEY, CDR2 SMNVEV (reference sequence). The CDR3 here is CASSLSMGGGGSPLHF. The CDR3 DNA reads as TGTGCCAGCAGTTTATCGATGGGGGGTGGCGGTTCACCCCTCCACTTT.

Only a few counts were recorded for this clone. This chain joins TRBV10-3 and TRBJ1-2, with D possibly TRBD1 on 5 matching bases. V lost 11 bases to trimming and J lost 1 base, with 11 bases between them. Germline V gene data show CDR1 as ENHRY and CDR2 as SYGVKD. CDR3 length: 12 residues. CDR3 residues: CAARGGNYGYTF. The CDR3 bases are TGTGCCGCCCGGGGGGGTAACTATGGCTACACCTTC.

This clone appeared a few times. The rearrangement joins TRBV9 to TRBJ2-3; 8 bases match TRBD1. CDR3 length: 15 residues. Germline V lookup: CDR1 SGDLS, CDR2 YYNGEE. Trimming at V came to 1 base and at J to 2 bases, leaving 3 bases not matched to a gene. The CDR3: CASSVTGGHTDTQYF. The DNA for the CDR3 is TGTGCCAGCAGCGTAACAGGGGGGCACACAGATACGCAGTATTTT.

The gene calls are TRBV19 and TRBJ2-5; 7 nucleotides agree with TRBD1. This CDR3 has 15 amino acids. J gave up 2 bases and V 5 bases, and 8 bases lay outside the gene matches. The germline CDR1 and CDR2 sequences are LNHDA and SQIVND (reference sequence). The CDR3 here is CASSGLGQTQETQYF. CDR3 DNA: TGTGCCAGTAGTGGGTTGGGACAGACGCAAGAGACCCAGTACTTC.

This clone has a handful of counts. The chain employs TRBV5-1 and TRBJ2-7; TRBD1 agrees at 7 bases. V trimming: 4 bases; J trimming: 5 bases; junction bases outside the gene matches: 15. This CDR3 is 16 amino acids long. CDR1 SGHRS and CDR2 YFSETQ come from the germline V gene. The CDR3 loop is CASSLTSGTVVHEQYF. The CDR3 bases are TGCGCCAGCAGCCTGACATCCGGGACAGTTGTCCACGAGCAGTACTTC.

The rearrangement links TRBV10-3 to TRBJ1-2; no reliable D call. CDR3 size: 13 residues. Trimming took off 4 bases at V and 0 bases at J, with 6 bases between the two ends. CDR1 ENHRY and CDR2 SYGVKD come from the germline V gene. CDR3 sequence: CAISVETNYGYTF. The CDR3 coding sequence is TGTGCCATCAGTGTAGAAACTAACTATGGCTACACCTTC.

The V gene is TRBV2, the J gene TRBJ2-7, with 7 nucleotides matching TRBD2. The CDR3 spans 14 residues. From germline, CDR1 is SNHLY and CDR2 FYNNEI. The V gene end was trimmed by 7 bases and the J gene end by 7 bases; junction bases not matched to a gene: 13. Written as DNA, the CDR3 is TGTGCCAGCAAAGATGGACGGGACGGGGGGGAGCAGTACTTC. Residues: CASKDGRDGGEQYF. Combining the CDR3 with reference TRBV2 and TRBJ2-7 gives the whole variable domain EPEVTQTPSHQVTQMGQEVILRCVPISNHLYFYWYRQILGQKVEFLVSFYNNEISEKSEIFDDQFSVERPDGSNFTLKIRSTKLEDSAMYFCASKDGRDGGEQYFGPGTRLTVT.

This chain uses TRBV5-1 with TRBJ1-4, with 9 bases fitting TRBD1. With 2 bases clipped from V and 6 bases from J, the junction kept 8 bases outside the gene matches. CDR3 length: 16 residues. The germline gives CDR1 SGHRS, CDR2 YFSETQ. The CDR3 region is CASSFGGTGWDEKLFF. CDR3 DNA sequence: TGCGCCAGCAGCTTTGGAGGGACAGGGTGGGATGAAAAACTGTTTTTT.

This clone was counted once. This rearrangement joins TRBV18 to TRBJ1-2, with D unresolved. Per the germline V gene, CDR1 is KGHSH and CDR2 is LQKENI. V was clipped by 3 bases and J by 2 bases, with 13 bases between them. This CDR3 spans 15 amino acids. Here the CDR3 reads CASSPEGLWNYGYTF. The CDR3 DNA sequence: TGTGCCAGCTCACCGGAAGGGCTGTGGAACTATGGCTACACCTTC.

This chain joins TRBV5-1 and TRBJ1-5; TRBD1 might be the D (5 bases). The CDR3 is 13 residues long. CDR1 SGHRS and CDR2 YFSETQ come from the germline V gene. V was cut by 3 bases and J by 3 bases, with 7 bases left in between. CDR3 amino acids: CASSWDYNQPQHF. CDR3 DNA sequence: TGCGCCAGCAGCTGGGACTACAATCAGCCCCAGCATTTT.